The 28 T cell receptor beta chains below were found in one sample sequenced in a study of T-cell memory formation after mild COVID-19. MiXCR, applied by TCRdb to the 5' RACE reads, yields one record per CDR3 protein. The table lists some 280,000 distinct CDR3 sequences, about 16% of them singletons, with 20% to 25% in the top ten. The source material was PBMCs or a T cell subset sorted from them (not recorded which). These receptors came from a man aged 18 to 29 who had mild COVID-19 (a few samples of this study predate the infection). Cell type and time point are not known.

This clonotype was recorded at least ten times. This chain joins TRBV15 and TRBJ2-5; D may match TRBD1 or TRBD2 (6 bases each). The CDR3 totals 13 residues. Germline lookup yields CDR1 LNHNV and CDR2 YYDKDF (reference sequence). Trimming stripped 3 bases from V and 5 bases from J, with 10 bases between. For the CDR3, the DNA is TGTGCCACCAGCAGTTTAGGGGGGGAGACCCAGTACTTC. Protein product: CATSSLGGETQYF.

This clonotype came up a few times. The rearrangement uses TRBV16 and TRBJ1-5; D gene uncertain. Germline-derived CDR1 and CDR2 are KGHSY and FQNENV. V shed 2 bases and J shed 3 bases, with 8 bases lying between them. This CDR3 is 14 amino acids long. The DNA of the CDR3 is TGTGCCAGCAGCCAACCGGGGTTCAATCAGCCCCAGCATTTT. Residues: CASSQPGFNQPQHF. Complete variable domain (other parts from reference TRBV16 and TRBJ1-5): GEEVAQTPKHLVRGEGQKAKLYCAPIKGHSYVFWYQQVLKNEFKFLISFQNENVFDETGMPKERFSAKCLPNSPCSLEIQATKLEDSAVYFCASSQPGFNQPQHFGDGTRLSIL.

The genes are TRBV5-6 and TRBJ2-5, with TRBD2 as a possible D gene (6 bases). In germline, CDR1 is SGHDT, CDR2 YYEEEE. The V end lost 1 base, the J end lost 3 bases, and 13 bases lay between the germline ends. The CDR3 has 15 residues. CDR3 sequence reads: CASSLSGTPKETQYF. The CDR3, as DNA: TGTGCCAGCAGCTTGTCCGGGACTCCCAAAGAGACCCAGTACTTC.

The rearrangement joins TRBV7-8 to TRBJ2-5, with 10 bases fitting TRBD2. This CDR3 comprises 16 residues. Germline CDR1 is SGHVS and CDR2 is FQNEAQ. Unmatched junction bases numbered 9, after V lost 4 bases and J lost 4 bases. Here the CDR3 reads CASSSERGGLRETQYF. The CDR3 region has the DNA TGTGCCAGCAGCTCGGAGCGGGGGGGCCTCCGAGAGACCCAGTACTTC.

Only a few counts were recorded for this clonotype. The chain links TRBV21-1 to TRBJ1-1; the table's D call of TRBD1 was not tested on the DNA. TRBV21-1 is a pseudogene locus. The CDR3 is made up of 14 amino acids. CDR3 region: CASSTEQGNTEAFF. CDR3 nucleotides: TGTGCCAGCAGCACCGAACAGGGGAACACTGAAGCTTTCTTT.

V gene TRBV11-3 combines with J gene TRBJ2-1, with D tentatively TRBD2 (7 bases). Germline values: CDR1 SGHNT, CDR2 YENEEA. The CDR3 loop spans 15 amino acids. Trimming removed 5 bases from V and 4 bases from J, with 15 bases in between. The DNA for the CDR3 is TGTGCCAGCAGCCTAACGGCGGGGGCGTACAATGAGCAGTTCTTC. Translating gives CASSLTAGAYNEQFF. Using reference TRBV11-3 and TRBJ2-1 for the parts outside the CDR3, the full variable domain is EAGVVQSPRYKIIEKKQPVAFWCNPISGHNTLYWYLQNLGQGPELLIRYENEEAVDDSQLPKDRFSAERLKGVDSTLKIQPAELGDSAVYLCASSLTAGAYNEQFFGPGTRLTVL.

The chain combines TRBV18 with TRBJ2-3; D gene uncertain. The CDR3 totals 14 residues. Trimming took off 5 bases at V and 6 bases at J, with 15 bases between the two ends. Germline-derived CDR1 and CDR2 are KGHSH and LQKENI. The CDR3 sequence is CASSSSSAGDTQYF. The CDR3 region has the DNA TGTGCCAGCTCATCCTCATCGGCCGGGGATACGCAGTATTTT.

The rearrangement links TRBV5-1 to TRBJ2-6; the D is unclear. The CDR3 runs 15 residues. V dropped 2 bases and J dropped 0 bases, with 6 bases sitting between them. Per germline, CDR1 SGHRS and CDR2 YFSETQ. The CDR3 is CASSFDPSGANVLTF. CDR3 coding DNA: TGCGCCAGCAGCTTCGACCCCTCTGGGGCCAACGTCCTGACTTTC.

This clonotype was seen a few times. The gene calls are TRBV2 and TRBJ2-7; no clear D gene. Deletions cut 2 bases from V and 1 base from J, with 3 bases between. CDR1 SNHLY and CDR2 FYNNEI come from the germline V gene. The CDR3 has 12 amino acids. The CDR3 spells CASSELSYEQYF. The CDR3 DNA reads as TGTGCCAGCAGTGAACTGTCCTACGAGCAGTACTTC.

The V gene is TRBV19, the J gene TRBJ2-2; 7 bases map to TRBD2. This CDR3 has 13 residues. The germline V gene has CDR1 LNHDA and CDR2 SQIVND (reference sequence). J was trimmed by 5 bases and V by 3 bases; bases with no gene match: 0. The CDR3 region has the DNA TGTGCCAGTAGTATGGGAGGGACCGGGGAGCTGTTTTTT. Encoded protein: CASSMGGTGELFF.

The chain carries TRBV4-1 and TRBJ2-5; D unclear. The length of the CDR3 is 15 residues. CDR1 and CDR2 from the germline V gene are MGHRA and YSYEKL. The germline V and J ends were trimmed by 3 bases and 5 bases, with 16 bases remaining between them. The CDR3 DNA follows: TGCGCCAGCAGCCACCATGGACCTTCCAGTGAGACCCAGTACTTC. Translating it yields CASSHHGPSSETQYF.

This clonotype was picked up a small number of times. The V gene is TRBV5-6, the J gene TRBJ2-1; D gene uncertain. V was shortened by 2 bases and J by 5 bases, with 11 bases between the two germline ends. This CDR3 region has 14 residues. In germline, CDR1 is SGHDT, CDR2 YYEEEE. CDR3 nucleotides: TGTGCCAGCAGCTTAGTGACAACTGACAATGAGCAGTTCTTC. Translating it yields CASSLVTTDNEQFF.

This clonotype has more than one count but fewer than ten. The CDR3, as DNA: TGTGCCAGCAGCTCGGTGGGGATCGGAACAGATACGCAGTATTTT. Translated, it gives CASSSVGIGTDTQYF. The gene calls are TRBV7-2 and TRBJ2-3; D is unclear. Trimming removed 4 bases at V and 3 bases at J, with 14 bases between. The V gene's germline CDR1 is SGHTA and CDR2 FQGNSA. CDR3 length: 15 residues.

The chain joins TRBV20-1 to TRBJ2-4; D not certain. The ends were cut back, 1 base at V and 0 bases at J, with 10 bases in the middle. The CDR3 runs to 15 residues. Germline CDR1 is DFQATT and CDR2 is SNEGSKA (reference sequence). The CDR3 is CSARGSAIAKNIQYF. The CDR3, as DNA: TGCAGTGCTAGAGGGTCTGCCATAGCCAAAAACATTCAGTACTTC.

There are a few counts of this clonotype. This rearrangement joins TRBV10-3 to TRBJ2-5; possibly TRBD1 for D (6 bases). Germline V gene lookup returns CDR1 ENHRY and CDR2 SYGVKD. Trimming took off 5 bases at V and 2 bases at J, with 9 bases between the two ends. CDR3 length: 13 residues. CDR3 in DNA: TGTGCCATCAGTCTGAGGGGGCAAGAGACCCAGTACTTC. This gives the protein CAISLRGQETQYF.

This clonotype was recorded a few times. This chain connects TRBV23-1 to TRBJ2-4; D is possibly TRBD2 (6 bases). TRBV23-1 is marked as an open reading frame, function uncertain. The CDR3 length is 14 residues. The V gene lost 0 bases and the J gene lost 8 bases, with 11 bases spanning the gap. The DNA for the CDR3 is TGCGCCAGCAGTCAATCCGGGGGTGGTTACATTCAGTACTTC. Translating it yields CASSQSGGGYIQYF.

This clonotype has just a few counts. The CDR3 here is CASSRPRLAGGFWKTQYF. The CDR3 DNA follows: TGTGCCAGCAGCCGACCCAGGCTGGCGGGGGGGTTCTGGAAGACCCAGTACTTC. This rearrangement joins TRBV7-2 to TRBJ2-5, with 9 bases matching TRBD2. The length of the CDR3 is 18 residues. CDR1 is SGHTA, CDR2 FQGNSA, per germline. V lost 5 bases, J lost 6 bases, and 19 bases stayed unmatched. Full variable domain (outside the CDR3, taken from reference TRBV7-2 and TRBJ2-5): GAGVSQSPSNKVTEKGKDVELRCDPISGHTALYWYRQSLGQGLEFLIYFQGNSAPDKSGLPSDRFSAERTGGSVSTLTIQRTQQEDSAVYLCASSRPRLAGGFWKTQYFGPGTRLLVL.

The V call is TRBV20-1, the J call TRBJ2-3; 9 nucleotides line up with TRBD2. In germline, CDR1 is DFQATT, CDR2 SNEGSKA (reference sequence). This CDR3 comprises 14 residues. V shed 4 bases, J shed 0 bases, and the junction held 2 bases outside the gene matches. DNA for the CDR3: TGCAGTGCTAACCTAGCGGGGAGCACAGATACGCAGTATTTT. It codes for CSANLAGSTDTQYF.

This clonotype was seen repeatedly, ten times or more. The chain has TRBV5-1 and TRBJ2-7; D might be TRBD1 (6 bases). Germline V gives CDR1 SGHRS, CDR2 YFSETQ. The CDR3 has 16 amino acids. The V end was cut by 0 bases, the J end by 2 bases, with 15 bases between. DNA for the CDR3: TGCGCCAGCAGCTTGGGTCTGGGGGCCGGAACCTACGAGCAGTACTTC. Translated: CASSLGLGAGTYEQYF.

This chain joins TRBV20-1 and TRBJ2-1; D is undetermined. The V gene's germline CDR1 is DFQATT and CDR2 SNEGSKA (reference sequence). This CDR3 has 12 amino acids. V lost 5 bases to trimming and J lost 9 bases, with 14 bases between them. The CDR3 here is CSARRSSVEQFF. CDR3 sequence (DNA): TGCAGTGCTCGACGGAGCTCGGTTGAGCAGTTCTTC.

This chain links TRBV11-2 with TRBJ2-2; D call uncertain. CDR1 is SGHAT, CDR2 FQNNGV, per germline. The V end was cut by 5 bases, the J end by 5 bases, with 9 bases between. The CDR3 extends over 13 amino acids. The CDR3 here is CASSTYATGELFF. The CDR3, as DNA: TGTGCCAGCAGCACCTATGCGACCGGGGAGCTGTTTTTT.

This sequence joins TRBV18 and TRBJ1-2; tentative D call: TRBD1 (6 bases). Germline V gene lookup returns CDR1 KGHSH and CDR2 LQKENI. The ends were cut back, 0 bases at V and 2 bases at J, with 10 bases in the middle. The CDR3 has 15 amino acids. DNA of the CDR3: TGTGCCAGCTCACCACCGCCAGGGGCGAACTATGGCTACACCTTC. Its translation is CASSPPPGANYGYTF. The variable domain in full, with the rest retrieved from reference TRBV18 and TRBJ1-2, is NAGVMQNPRHLVRRRGQEARLRCSPMKGHSHVYWYRQLPEEGLKFMVYLQKENIIDESGMPKERFSAEFPKEGPSILRIQQVVRGDSAAYFCASSPPPGANYGYTFGSGTRLTVV.

This clonotype was counted only a few times. V and J are TRBV19 and TRBJ1-1; possibly TRBD1 for D (5 bases). This CDR3 comprises 15 residues. Germline lookup yields CDR1 LNHDA and CDR2 SQIVND (reference sequence). The ends were cut back, 3 bases at V and 4 bases at J, with 15 bases in the middle. The CDR3 region is CASSMDGALGTEAFF. The CDR3 DNA reads TGTGCCAGTAGTATGGATGGGGCGCTGGGCACTGAAGCTTTCTTT. Based on the CDR3 plus reference TRBV19 and TRBJ1-1, the full variable domain is DGGITQSPKYLFRKEGQNVTLSCEQNLNHDAMYWYRQDPGQGLRLIYYSQIVNDFQKGDIAEGYSVSREKKESFPLTVTSAQKNPTAFYLCASSMDGALGTEAFFGQGTRLTVV.

This clonotype occurred a few times. The J gene is TRBJ1-2, the V gene TRBV20-1; TRBD1 aligns across 8 bases. V trimming: 6 bases; J trimming: 4 bases; junction bases outside the gene matches: 7. Germline V gives CDR1 DFQATT, CDR2 SNEGSKA (reference sequence). The CDR3 is made up of 13 amino acids. In DNA form, the CDR3 reads TGCAGTGCCCACAGGGGGAGGGGCTATGGCTACACCTTC. Its protein product is CSAHRGRGYGYTF.

The sample holds a few counts of this clonotype. The V and J genes are TRBV27 and TRBJ2-2, with D hard to call. The V end was cut by 4 bases, the J end by 2 bases, with 5 bases between. CDR3 length: 13 residues. The germline V gene has CDR1 MNHEY and CDR2 SMNVEV (reference sequence). The CDR3 DNA is TGTGCCAGCAGTTACGTTAACACCGGGGAGCTGTTTTTT. This gives the protein CASSYVNTGELFF.

The sample holds a few counts of this clonotype. This chain joins TRBV20-1 and TRBJ2-7; D perhaps matches TRBD2 (5 bases). Germline-derived CDR1 and CDR2 are DFQATT and SNEGSKA (reference sequence). The CDR3 extends over 13 amino acids. Between the trimmed V and J ends, which lost 8 bases and 0 bases, there was a span of 14 bases. CDR3 loop: CSTSPGSSYEQYV. CDR3 in DNA: TGCAGTACGTCCCCGGGGAGCTCCTACGAGCAGTACGTC.

The chain has TRBV25-1 and TRBJ1-1, with TRBD1 matching 8 bases. This CDR3 region has 14 residues. V gave up 4 bases and J gave up 4 bases; unmatched junction bases: 5. The germline V gene encodes CDR1 MGHDK and CDR2 SYGVNS. The CDR3 here is CASSGQGTSTEAFF. For the CDR3, the DNA is TGTGCCAGCAGTGGACAGGGGACCTCCACTGAAGCTTTCTTT.

The chain couples TRBV28 to TRBJ2-3, with TRBD2 identical over 10 bases. The J segment lost 4 bases and the V segment lost 4 bases, leaving 17 bases of the junction unmatched. Germline CDR1 reads MDHEN; CDR2 reads SYDVKM. This CDR3 region has 19 residues. CDR3 sequence: CASSSPWGERGGLADTQYF. The DNA of the CDR3 is TGTGCCAGCAGTTCCCCGTGGGGCGAGCGGGGGGGCCTCGCAGATACGCAGTATTTT. Full variable domain (remainder filled in from reference TRBV28 and TRBJ2-3): DVKVTQSSRYLVKRTGEKVFLECVQDMDHENMFWYRQDPGLGLRLIYFSYDVKMKEKGDIPEGYSVSREKKERFSLILESASTNQTSMYLCASSSPWGERGGLADTQYFGPGTRLTVL.